This TCR beta chain was found in a study of blood T cells in healthy people across ages. PCR was performed a second time for roughly 7 to 12 cycles using a sample-barcoded 5' primer and a J-beta primer mix. Each CDR3 protein gets one entry after TCRdb re-called the 5' RACE reads with MiXCR. The sample lists roughly 1.5 million distinct CDR3 sequences; approximately 42% were seen once. Looked up from germline, CDR1 is ENHRY and CDR2 is SYGVKD. The trim removed 3 bases at V and 8 bases at J, leaving 8 bases unmatched. The CDR3 extends over 15 amino acids. Sample: blood. This sequence was found in a woman aged 18-29 years in good health. The rearrangement links TRBV10-3 to TRBJ2-1; 9 positions agree with TRBD1. CDR3 region: CAISDSGQGRDEQFF. CDR3 in DNA: TGTGCCATCAGTGACTCGGGACAGGGTAGAGATGAGCAGTTCTTC.